The subject of this entry is one TCR beta chain. Its antigen remains unknown. Samples were taken at baseline and on day 1 of cycles 4 and 7. The data are from a study of OX40 agonist ivuxolimab in advanced cancers. Overall study: From roughly 20 to 79 years was the age range, with a mean of approximately 58 years, and around 80% were male. Overall study findings and caveats: Specificity for antigen went undetermined in the expanded peripheral T cells. Some patients who did not respond also had low normalized T-cell clonal expansion.

The data were produced by immunoSEQ multiplex PCR, yet TCRdb's version contains in-frame clones alone and is incomplete. This table has about 71,000 clones, around 93% appearing once. The CDR3 spans 13 residues. The germline V and J ends were trimmed by 6 bases and 1 base, with 8 bases remaining between them. The germline gives CDR1 MNHEY, CDR2 SMNVEV (reference sequence). The sequencing used CD4+ or CD8+ T cells sorted from blood, collected in a trial of the OX40 agonist ivuxolimab. This clonotype was obtained from an adult with an advanced solid tumor such as melanoma, head and neck, liver or kidney cancer. The chain combines TRBV27 with TRBJ2-3; no definite D call. The CDR3 coding sequence is TGTGCCAGCAGCCCAACGGGCACAGATACGCAGTATTTT. This gives the protein CASSPTGTDTQYF.